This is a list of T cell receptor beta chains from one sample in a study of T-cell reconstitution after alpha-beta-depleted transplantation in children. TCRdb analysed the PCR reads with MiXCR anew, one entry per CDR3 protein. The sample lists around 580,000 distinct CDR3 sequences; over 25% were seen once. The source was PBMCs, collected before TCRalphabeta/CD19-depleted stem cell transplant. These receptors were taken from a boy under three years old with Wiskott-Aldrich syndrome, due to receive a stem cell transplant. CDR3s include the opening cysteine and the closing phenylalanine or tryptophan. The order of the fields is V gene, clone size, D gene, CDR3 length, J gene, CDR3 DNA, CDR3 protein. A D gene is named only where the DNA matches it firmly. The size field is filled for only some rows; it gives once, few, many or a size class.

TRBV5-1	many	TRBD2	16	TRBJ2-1	TGTGCCAGCAGCGCTGGACTAGCGGGAGTATACAATGAGCAGTTCTTC	CASSAGLAGVYNEQFF
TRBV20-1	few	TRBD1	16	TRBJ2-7	TGCAGTGCTAGAGATCTTATTACGGGACAGACTTACGAGCAGTACTTC	CSARDLITGQTYEQYF
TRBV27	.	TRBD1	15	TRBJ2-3	TGTGCCAGCAGCCCGGACAGGGTAAAGACAGATACGCAGTATTTT	CASSPDRVKTDTQYF
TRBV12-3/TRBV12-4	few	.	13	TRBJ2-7	TGTGCCAGCAGTTTATTCAGGGTCCACGAGCAGTACTTC	CASSLFRVHEQYF
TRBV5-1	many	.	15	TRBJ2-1	TGCGCCAGCAGCCTAGACGGCGGCTCCTACAATGAGCAGTTCTTC	CASSLDGGSYNEQFF
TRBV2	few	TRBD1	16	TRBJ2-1	TGTGCCAGCAAGGAGTTCGGACAGGTTCCCTACAATGAGCAGTTCTTC	CASKEFGQVPYNEQFF
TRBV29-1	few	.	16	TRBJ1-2	TGCAGCGTTGAAGATGGGGGGGGGCACGGGTCCTGGGGCTACACCTTC	CSVEDGGGHGSWGYTF
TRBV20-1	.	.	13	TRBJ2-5	TGCAGTGCTAGGATTGGGCGTCAAGAGACCCAGTACTTC	CSARIGRQETQYF
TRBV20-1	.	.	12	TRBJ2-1	TGCAGTGTAGACGGAAGCTACAATGAGCAGTTCTTC	CSVDGSYNEQFF
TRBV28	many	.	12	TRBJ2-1	TGTGCCAGCAGTCGGAGCTACAATGAGCAGTTCTTC	CASSRSYNEQFF
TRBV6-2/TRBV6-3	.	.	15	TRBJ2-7	TGTGCCAGCAGTTACTCGACGAGACCTCTTCGAGGGCAGTACTTC	CASSYSTRPLRGQYF
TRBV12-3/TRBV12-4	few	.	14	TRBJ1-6	TGTGCCAGCAGTTTAGGTGACACGTATTCACCCCTCCACTTT	CASSLGDTYSPLHF
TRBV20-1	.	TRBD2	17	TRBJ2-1	TGCAGTGCTTCGAGACTAGCGGGACGAAGCTCCTACAATGAGCAGTTCTTC	CSASRLAGRSSYNEQFF
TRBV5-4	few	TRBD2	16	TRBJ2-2	TGTGCCAGCAGCACGGGACTAGCGGGTAACACCGGGGAGCTGTTTTTT	CASSTGLAGNTGELFF
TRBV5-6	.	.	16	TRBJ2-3	TGTGCCAGCAGCTTGGGTTCAGCTAAGCGCACAGATACGCAGTATTTT	CASSLGSAKRTDTQYF